A selection of T cell receptor beta chains follows, all from one sample in a study of post-analysis software for immune sequencing data. One entry per CDR3 protein, called by TCRdb with MiXCR from the PCR reads. The sample includes under 900,000 distinct CDR3 sequences, around 50% of them seen just once. What was sequenced was blood. These receptors originate from a girl aged 5 to 17 with multiple sclerosis. Both conserved end residues are part of each CDR3. D genes are given only for firm matches. Size is stated for part of the rows, as once, few or many counts, or as a class when the clone is expanded.

j_call	cdr3_length	clone_size	v_call	d_call	cdr3_aa	cdr3_nt
TRBJ2-7	16	.	TRBV4-1	TRBD2	CASSQAPGTSGYEQYF	TGCGCCAGCAGCCAAGCGCCGGGGACTAGCGGATACGAGCAGTACTTC
TRBJ2-7	15	.	TRBV18	TRBD2	CASSPSSGRAYEQYF	TGTGCCAGCTCACCTTCGAGCGGGAGGGCCTACGAGCAGTACTTC
TRBJ2-4	15	.	TRBV20-1	.	CSARDLRLAKNIQYF	TGCAGTGCTAGAGATCTGCGATTAGCCAAAAACATTCAGTACTTC
TRBJ1-5	14	.	TRBV29-1	.	CSADSGPGNQPQHF	TGCAGCGCCGATTCCGGGCCGGGTAATCAGCCCCAGCATTTT
TRBJ2-7	16	.	TRBV10-3	.	CAINRGVYPEGDEQYF	TGTGCCATCAATAGGGGGGTTTACCCGGAGGGCGACGAGCAGTACTTC
TRBJ2-7	14	.	TRBV12-3/TRBV12-4	TRBD1	CASSPPDRDYEQYF	TGTGCCAGCAGTCCACCCGACAGGGACTACGAGCAGTACTTC
TRBJ2-4	14	.	TRBV5-6	.	CASSLGAFLDIQYF	TGTGCCAGCAGCTTGGGGGCTTTTCTAGACATTCAGTACTTC
TRBJ2-7	14	.	TRBV15	.	CATSPQMWATEQYF	TGTGCCACCAGCCCCCAAATGTGGGCAACCGAGCAGTACTTC
TRBJ1-2	13	.	TRBV20-1	.	CSANDRENYGYTF	TGCAGTGCAAATGATCGGGAAAACTATGGCTACACCTTC
TRBJ2-7	16	few	TRBV5-6	TRBD1	CASSSRRTGTTYEQYF	TGTGCCAGCAGCTCGAGAAGGACAGGCACCACCTACGAGCAGTACTTC
TRBJ2-7	18	few	TRBV29-1	TRBD2	CSVLQGERLAGGAYEQYF	TGCAGCGTTCTACAGGGAGAGCGACTAGCGGGAGGTGCCTACGAGCAGTACTTC
TRBJ2-7	18	few	TRBV27	TRBD2	CASSLPPLRTSGGREQYF	TGTGCCAGCAGTTTACCTCCCCTGCGGACTAGCGGGGGCCGCGAGCAGTACTTC
TRBJ2-1	16	.	TRBV20-1	TRBD2	CSARVPGTSGSNEQFF	TGCAGTGCTAGAGTTCCCGGGACTAGCGGGTCCAATGAGCAGTTCTTC
TRBJ1-5	13	.	TRBV4-1	.	CASSQVNDQPQHF	TGCGCCAGCAGCCAAGTAAACGATCAGCCCCAGCATTTT
TRBJ2-1	14	.	TRBV5-1	.	CASSGRGYYNEQFF	TGCGCCAGCAGCGGGCGGGGATATTACAATGAGCAGTTCTTC
TRBJ1-1	13	.	TRBV13	.	CASSFGGAAEAFF	TGTGCCAGCAGCTTCGGGGGGGCGGCTGAAGCTTTCTTT
TRBJ2-1	13	.	TRBV29-1	.	CSVERGEAFEQFF	TGCAGCGTTGAGAGGGGAGAGGCTTTCGAGCAGTTCTTC
TRBJ2-7	15	.	TRBV6-5	TRBD1	CVSRQLGQEYYEQYF	TGTGTCAGCAGACAACTCGGACAGGAATACTACGAGCAGTACTTC
TRBJ1-5	17	few	TRBV20-1	TRBD1	CSASTGANPYSNQPQHF	TGCAGTGCTAGTACAGGGGCGAACCCTTATAGCAATCAGCCCCAGCATTTT
TRBJ2-1	15	.	TRBV20-1	TRBD2	CSAPMAGLGHNEQFF	TGCAGTGCCCCAATGGCGGGACTAGGCCACAATGAGCAGTTCTTC
TRBJ2-5	8	few	TRBV4-1	.	CASGEQYF	TGCGCCAGCGGGGAGCAGTACTTC
TRBJ1-1	11	few	TRBV10-3	TRBD1	CAIRGDSEAFF	TGTGCCATCAGGGGGGACAGTGAAGCTTTCTTT
TRBJ2-4	19	.	TRBV4-1	TRBD2	CASSPLGTSGGLAKNIQYF	TGCGCCAGCAGCCCCCTCGGGACTAGCGGGGGGCTAGCCAAAAACATTCAGTACTTC
TRBJ2-7	16	once	TRBV7-6	TRBD2	CASSSDSGGASYEQYF	TGTGCCAGCAGCTCCGATAGCGGGGGGGCCTCCTACGAGCAGTACTTC
TRBJ2-7	14	.	TRBV14	TRBD1	CASSPDRGHYEQYF	TGTGCCAGCAGCCCCGACAGGGGGCATTACGAGCAGTACTTC
TRBJ1-5	14	few	TRBV20-1	.	CSARPGPINQPQHF	TGCAGTGCCAGGCCGGGACCTATCAATCAGCCCCAGCATTTT
TRBJ1-2	15	.	TRBV3-1	TRBD1	CASRSGTGFPAGYTF	TGTGCCAGCAGGTCCGGGACAGGGTTTCCTGCTGGCTACACCTTC
TRBJ2-1	13	few	TRBV19	TRBD2	CASSWTSGNEQFF	TGTGCCAGTAGTTGGACTAGCGGGAATGAGCAGTTCTTC
TRBJ2-5	13	.	TRBV20-1	TRBD2	CSAGTLAGETQYF	TGCAGTGCTGGTACTCTAGCGGGAGAGACCCAGTACTTC
TRBJ2-7	13	.	TRBV20-1	.	CSAGRTFSYEQYF	TGCAGTGCTGGAAGGACTTTCTCCTACGAGCAGTACTTC
TRBJ2-7	14	few	TRBV29-1	.	CSVGSFAKSHEQYF	TGCAGCGTTGGTAGTTTCGCCAAATCCCACGAGCAGTACTTC
TRBJ2-7	14	.	TRBV11-2	.	CASSSLQGLNEQYF	TGTGCCAGCAGCTCGCTCCAGGGCCTGAACGAGCAGTACTTC
TRBJ2-4	11	.	TRBV6-2/TRBV6-3	.	CASSSGGDEYF	TGTGCCAGCTCTTCTGGAGGGGACGAGTACTTC
TRBJ2-5	13	few	TRBV29-1	.	CSVEDTGGVTQYF	TGCAGCGTTGAAGATACCGGGGGAGTGACCCAGTACTTC
TRBJ2-7	13	few	TRBV12-3/TRBV12-4	.	CASRLRGNYEQYF	TGTGCCAGCAGACTGAGAGGCAACTACGAGCAGTACTTC